These 8 T cell receptor beta chains came from one sample sequenced in a study of blood T cells in healthy people across ages. Combining a sample-barcoded 5' primer with a J-beta primer mix, a second PCR ran for roughly 7 to 12 cycles. TCRdb itself ran the 5' RACE reads through MiXCR, one entry per CDR3 protein. The data show about 1.1 million distinct CDR3 sequences, 30% to 40% seen once. The sequencing sample was made of blood. These TCRs come from a man between 18 and 35 years old in good health.

This chain links TRBV11-2 with TRBJ2-7; D not resolved. The tail of the sequence fits TRBJ2-5 better, so the J call may be wrong. Germline V gives CDR1 SGHAT, CDR2 FQNNGV. The CDR3 runs to 13 residues. CDR3 nucleotide sequence: TGTGCCAGCAGGGTGCTGGCGAAGGAGACCCAGTACTTC. Its protein product is CASRVLAKETQYF.

This chain links TRBV5-5 with TRBJ1-5; D might be TRBD1 (5 bases). The CDR3 runs 15 residues. Per the germline V gene, CDR1 is SGHKS and CDR2 is YYEKEE (reference sequence). V dropped 3 bases and J dropped 0 bases, with 10 bases sitting between them. CDR3 nucleotide sequence: TGTGCCAGCAGCTCGACAGAGTATAGCAATCAGCCCCAGCATTTT. Translating gives CASSSTEYSNQPQHF.

Concerning this clonotype itself: A read error may produce the germline difference seen at one junction end. The rearrangement joins TRBV7-9 to TRBJ2-1; tentative D call: TRBD1 (5 bases). CDR3 length: 15 amino acids. Germline loops: CDR1 SEHNR, CDR2 FQNEAQ (reference sequence). DNA of the CDR3: TGTGCTAAAGGGGCCAGGTTAAGCTCCTACAGTGAGCAGTTCTTC. Translated, it gives CAKGARLSSYSEQFF.

The chain is built from TRBV5-1 and TRBJ2-1; D is unclear. CDR3 size: 14 residues. Germline CDR1 and CDR2: SGHRS and YFSETQ. Deletions cut 4 bases from V and 2 bases from J, with 10 bases between. The CDR3 protein is CASSRRFPYNEQFF. The CDR3 region has the DNA TGCGCCAGCAGCCGGCGTTTCCCCTACAATGAGCAGTTCTTC.

The CDR3 nucleotides are TGTGCCAGCAGCCGGGCGGATCCGACAGGCTACACCTTC. Its translation is CASSRADPTGYTF. The rearrangement joins TRBV5-6 to TRBJ1-2; D remains unclear. This CDR3 comprises 13 residues. Trimming removed 4 bases from V and 8 bases from J, with 15 bases in between. Germline V gene data show CDR1 as SGHDT and CDR2 as YYEEEE.

This clonotype was recorded a few times. For the CDR3, the DNA is TGCGCCAGCAGCCATGCCAGGTCAACTAATGAAAAACTGTTTTTT. It yields the protein CASSHARSTNEKLFF. The chain uses TRBV4-3 and TRBJ1-4; D remains unclear. Germline CDR1 reads LGHNA; CDR2 reads YSLEER. V shed 3 bases and J shed 0 bases, with 8 bases lying between them. The CDR3 sequence is 15 residues long.

The V and J genes are TRBV9 and TRBJ1-3; D unclear. CDR3 length: 14 residues. CDR1 is SGDLS, CDR2 YYNGEE, per germline. Trimming shortened V by 0 bases and J by 5 bases, and 9 bases separated the two germline ends. The CDR3 spells CASSVGGDRNTIYF. Here the CDR3 DNA reads TGTGCCAGCAGCGTAGGAGGAGATAGAAACACCATATATTTT.

In this sample, this clonotype turned up a few times. The chain combines TRBV27 with TRBJ2-3; D unresolved. Germline CDR1 and CDR2: MNHEY and SMNVEV (reference sequence). Trimming took 0 bases from V and 4 from J, leaving 11 bases between them. The CDR3 has 15 amino acids. The CDR3, as DNA: TGTGCCAGCAGTTTATCGTGGGGTCGGGCAGATACGCAGTATTTT. Encoded protein: CASSLSWGRADTQYF.